This TCR beta chain originates from a study of blood T cell repertoires in COVID-19. Whole-study context: T cells, B-cell-depleted T cells, or PBMCs provided the cDNA or gDNA that served as material.

Original analysis: Reference gene primers were amplified, and this amplification served to estimate nucleated cell counts. Assay used: immunoSEQ multiplex PCR; TCRdb lists only in-frame clones, some missing. V, J and clone size were drawn from that table, and D and trimming were deduced from the DNA. The sample yields about 190,000 clones, 70% to 90% seen once. The source material was peripheral blood. This clonotype was sampled from a woman aged 40 to 50 who had recovered from COVID-19.

The DNA for the CDR3 is TGTGCCAGCAGTAAACAGCGGGAGCCCTACAATGAGCAGTTCTTC. Amino acid sequence: CASSKQREPYNEQFF. The chain combines TRBV6-2 or TRBV6-3 with TRBJ2-1, with 8 bases fitting TRBD2. Germline trimming cut 5 bases from V and 2 bases from J; bases unmatched to any gene: 5. From germline, CDR1 is MNHEY and CDR2 SVGEGT. There are 15 residues in the CDR3.